This T cell receptor beta chain is from a study of low-dose radiotherapy and immunotherapy resistance in tumors. Study in general: Across 26 weeks, 13 Gy in total went to Cohort 2, delivered as 1 Gy per fraction every two weeks.

The time point was: after trial treatment. Documented treatment: LDRT plus nivolumab, ipilimumab, low-dose cyclophosphamide and aspirin (RACIN trial). With TRAV- and TRBV-specific primers, first-strand cDNA was made, covering the alpha and beta chains. Using a constant-region primer together with a V-primer adapter, TCRs were subjected to about 20 PCR cycles of amplification. TCRdb processed the reads anew with MiXCR; each CDR3 protein has one entry. The sample yields about 30,000 distinct CDR3 sequences, 49% seen once. The length of the CDR3 is 13 residues. CDR1 is MNHEY, CDR2 SVGEGT, per germline. V was pared by 7 bases and J by 5 bases, with 8 bases of the junction left unmatched.

This sample comprised PBMCs, obtained after low-dose radiotherapy plus immunotherapy. This clonotype was sampled from a male donor with gallbladder cancer. The chain has TRBV6-2 or TRBV6-3 and TRBJ2-7, with 7 nucleotides matching TRBD1. In DNA, the CDR3 is TGTGCCAGCACCCATACAGGGGCGCACGAGCAGTACTTC. Amino acids: CASTHTGAHEQYF.